This TCR beta chain appears in the sequencing data of a study of control samples from healthy donors and cancer patients. V was cut by 1 base and J by 5 bases, with 12 bases left in between. This CDR3 is 16 amino acids long. Germline CDR1 is MGHDK and CDR2 is SYGVNS. Profiled with immunoSEQ multiplex PCR; TCRdb holds only in-frame clones, not every one. The sample contains around 110,000 clones, around 87% of which appear only once. The receptor was derived from a woman in her forties or fifties with colorectal cancer. The sequenced sample consisted of PBMCs. The chain recombines TRBV25-1 with TRBJ1-6; D is unresolved. CDR3 nucleotides: TGTGCCAGCAGTGAATCCACGAAGGGTAATAATTCACCCCTCCACTTT. This sequence encodes CASSESTKGNNSPLHF.